The 20 T cell receptor beta chains listed next were all sequenced from one sample in a study of blood T cell repertoires in COVID-19. Data came from immunoSEQ multiplex PCR; TCRdb stores just in-frame clones and leaves some out. Here the sample spans around 160,000 clones, 80% to 90% being singletons. The sequenced sample consisted of peripheral blood. These receptors all stem from a man between 60 and 70 years old with acute or convalescent COVID-19.

J is TRBJ1-5 and V is TRBV7-8, with D possibly matching TRBD1 (5 bases). Looked up from germline, CDR1 is SGHVS and CDR2 is FQNEAQ. The V end was cut by 8 bases, the J end by 0 bases, with 14 bases between. The CDR3 covers 15 residues. CDR3 sequence reads: CASSRGGISNQPQHF. CDR3 in DNA: TGTGCCAGCTCCCGGGGGGGGATTAGCAATCAGCCCCAGCATTTT.

The V gene is TRBV5-1, the J gene TRBJ1-5, with D possibly TRBD1 on 5 matching bases. The CDR3 consists of 13 residues. The V gene's germline CDR1 is SGHRS and CDR2 YFSETQ. The V end was cut by 4 bases, the J end by 8 bases, with 13 bases between. CDR3 DNA sequence: TGCGCCAGCAGCAGAGGCGGGGGGGAGCCCCAGCATTTT. It codes for CASSRGGGEPQHF.

This rearrangement joins TRBV18 to TRBJ1-4; tentative D call: TRBD1 (6 bases). The CDR3 spans 14 residues. Trimming pared 8 bases from V and 0 bases from J, leaving 10 bases between. The germline V gene has CDR1 KGHSH and CDR2 LQKENI. CDR3 region: CASTSGATNEKLFF. CDR3 DNA sequence: TGTGCCAGCACATCAGGGGCAACTAATGAAAAACTGTTTTTT. Complete variable domain (other parts from reference TRBV18 and TRBJ1-4): NAGVMQNPRHLVRRRGQEARLRCSPMKGHSHVYWYRQLPEEGLKFMVYLQKENIIDESGMPKERFSAEFPKEGPSILRIQQVVRGDSAAYFCASTSGATNEKLFFGSGTQLSVL.

The rearrangement uses TRBV10-2 and TRBJ2-7, with 7 bases matching TRBD2. Germline loops: CDR1 WSHSY, CDR2 SAAADI. This CDR3 has 15 amino acids. Trimming at V came to 6 bases and at J to 7 bases, leaving 15 bases not matched to a gene. CDR3 amino acids: CASRRWGGSPGEQYF. DNA for the CDR3: TGCGCCAGCAGGAGATGGGGGGGTTCGCCGGGGGAGCAGTACTTC.

The chain employs TRBV14 and TRBJ1-4, with 9 nucleotides matching TRBD1. The J segment lost 8 bases and the V segment lost 0 bases, leaving 10 bases of the junction unmatched. The V gene's germline CDR1 is SGHDN and CDR2 FVKESK. The CDR3 spans 17 residues. The CDR3 is CASSQDRLGTGREKLFF. The CDR3 coding sequence is TGTGCCAGCAGCCAAGATCGTTTGGGGACAGGGAGGGAAAAACTGTTTTTT.

The chain recombines TRBV28 with TRBJ1-2; possible D gene TRBD1, 6 bases. Germline values: CDR1 MDHEN, CDR2 SYDVKM. The CDR3 extends over 16 amino acids. Trimming stripped 3 bases from V and 5 bases from J, with 19 bases between. CDR3 amino acids: CASSLSVIGQLYGYTF. In nucleotides, the CDR3 is TGTGCCAGCAGTTTGTCAGTGATTGGACAGCTGTATGGCTACACCTTC.

This clone was picked up a small number of times. The chain links TRBV6-6 to TRBJ2-7; D is unclear. Trimming removed 2 bases from V and 0 bases from J, with 5 bases in between. CDR1 is MNHNY and CDR2 is SVGAGI in the germline V gene (reference sequence). This CDR3 comprises 13 residues. The chain's CDR3 is CASSYDFSYEQYF. In DNA form, the CDR3 reads TGTGCCAGCAGTTACGACTTCTCCTACGAGCAGTACTTC.

V gene TRBV24-1 combines with J gene TRBJ2-5, with 7 bases fitting TRBD1. Trimming removed 4 bases from V and 4 bases from J; junction bases left unmatched: 5. The CDR3 consists of 14 residues. CDR1 is KGHDR and CDR2 is SFDVKD in the germline V gene. The CDR3 DNA reads TGTGCCACCAGTGACCCGGGACAGAGAGAGACCCAGTACTTC. Translated, it gives CATSDPGQRETQYF.

The V and J genes are TRBV2 and TRBJ1-3; no clear D gene. Germline lookup yields CDR1 SNHLY and CDR2 FYNNEI. The length of the CDR3 is 13 residues. The ends were cut back, 7 bases at V and 0 bases at J, with 7 bases in the middle. CDR3 DNA sequence: TGTGCCAGCAACTCGTACTCTGGAAACACCATATATTTT. The encoded protein is CASNSYSGNTIYF.

The V gene is TRBV7-9, the J gene TRBJ2-7; tentative D call: TRBD2 (6 bases). This CDR3 region has 13 residues. Trimming stripped 4 bases from V and 4 bases from J, with 11 bases between. Germline V gene sequence: CDR1 SEHNR, CDR2 FQNEAQ (reference sequence). CDR3 in amino acids: CASSSILAYEQYF. CDR3 bases: TGTGCCAGCAGCTCGATACTAGCATACGAGCAGTACTTC.

The V and J genes are TRBV7-9 and TRBJ2-1; 16 bases agree with TRBD2. The germline V gene has CDR1 SEHNR and CDR2 FQNEAQ (reference sequence). The CDR3 has 18 amino acids. V shed 5 bases, J shed 5 bases, and the junction held 9 bases outside the gene matches. Here the CDR3 reads CASSAPGLAGGPNNEQFF. As DNA, the CDR3 is TGTGCCAGCAGCGCCCCGGGACTAGCGGGAGGGCCTAACAATGAGCAGTTCTTC.

This chain uses TRBV28 with TRBJ2-3; 8 bases align to TRBD1. The CDR3 extends over 16 amino acids. Germline CDR1 MDHEN, CDR2 SYDVKM. V trimming: 6 bases; J trimming: 3 bases; junction bases outside the gene matches: 11. CDR3 in amino acids: CASSSPDRGKTDTQYF. The DNA of the CDR3 is TGTGCCAGCAGCTCCCCTGACAGGGGAAAAACAGATACGCAGTATTTT.

The rearrangement joins TRBV6-5 to TRBJ2-7; 8 bases fit TRBD2. From germline, CDR1 is MNHEY and CDR2 SVGAGI. The junction had 8 bases not matched to a gene; V was cut back by 0 bases and J by 4 bases. The length of the CDR3 is 16 residues. The CDR3 sequence is CASSYSGGEYKYEQYF. The CDR3 DNA reads TGTGCCAGCAGTTACTCCGGGGGGGAGTACAAGTACGAGCAGTACTTC.

This rearrangement joins TRBV9 to TRBJ2-5; 11 bases agree with TRBD1. This CDR3 comprises 15 residues. V was pared by 0 bases and J by 4 bases, with 2 bases of the junction left unmatched. Germline V gives CDR1 SGDLS, CDR2 YYNGEE. This chain's CDR3 is CASSVAGQGAETQYF. The CDR3 bases are TGTGCCAGCAGCGTAGCTGGACAGGGGGCAGAGACCCAGTACTTC.

This chain uses TRBV6-5 with TRBJ2-7; D gene unclear. This CDR3 is 11 amino acids long. V was shortened by 6 bases and J by 6 bases, with 9 bases between the two germline ends. Germline V gives CDR1 MNHEY, CDR2 SVGAGI. In DNA form, the CDR3 reads TGTGCCAGCAGGGGCCCAATCGAGCAGTACTTC. Translated, it gives CASRGPIEQYF.

This chain uses TRBV7-9 with TRBJ2-2; 7 nucleotides align to TRBD1. The V gene's germline CDR1 is SEHNR and CDR2 FQNEAQ (reference sequence). The CDR3 sequence is 14 residues long. The V gene end was trimmed by 1 base and the J gene end by 4 bases; junction bases not matched to a gene: 0. The CDR3 DNA reads TGTGCCAGCAGCTTAGGGACAGGCACCGGGGAGCTGTTTTTT. Protein: CASSLGTGTGELFF. The complete variable domain, with remaining parts taken from reference TRBV7-9 and TRBJ2-2, reads DTGVSQNPRHKITKRGQNVTFRCDPISEHNRLYWYRQTLGQGPEFLTYFQNEAQLEKSRLLSDRFSAERPKGSFSTLEIQRTEQGDSAMYLCASSLGTGTGELFFGEGSRLTVL.

This rearrangement joins TRBV21-1 to TRBJ2-1; the table's D call, TRBD2, has no DNA check behind it. TRBV21-1 is a pseudogene locus. The CDR3 runs to 15 residues. The CDR3 reads CASTKRAGRYNEQFF. CDR3 bases: TGTGCCAGCACAAAGAGGGCGGGAAGGTACAATGAGCAGTTCTTC.

This clone was counted a single time. The chain employs TRBV6-6 and TRBJ2-5; D is perhaps TRBD1 (5 bases). The CDR3 sequence is 14 residues long. The V end lost 2 bases, the J end lost 7 bases, and 14 bases lay between the germline ends. Germline values: CDR1 MNHNY, CDR2 SVGAGI (reference sequence). The CDR3 DNA reads as TGTGCCAGCAGTTACGAAGGTGGGGCAGGGACCCAGTACTTC. Amino acid sequence: CASSYEGGAGTQYF.

The rearrangement uses TRBV29-1 and TRBJ2-7, with TRBD1 as a possible D gene (6 bases). V gave up 7 bases and J gave up 1 base, with 11 bases separating them. The CDR3 is 12 residues long. The germline gives CDR1 SQVTM, CDR2 ANQGSEA. The CDR3: CSGGHGSYEQYF. The CDR3 DNA is TGCAGCGGGGGACACGGGTCCTACGAGCAGTACTTC.

V gene TRBV2 combines with J gene TRBJ1-2, with 11 bases lining up with TRBD1. The CDR3 is made up of 13 amino acids. The V segment lost 11 bases and the J segment 4 bases; nucleotides outside the gene matches: 6. Per the germline V gene, CDR1 is SNHLY and CDR2 is FYNNEI. The CDR3, as DNA: TGTGCCGGCGGAGGGACAGGGGGCTATGGCTACACCTTC. Protein sequence: CAGGGTGGYGYTF.